Presented here are 2 T cell receptor delta chains from one specimen sequenced in a study of gamma-delta chains in newborns, infants, children. TCRdb applied CATT to the reads for clone calling. Among roughly 1,300 delta-chain clones listed, under 2.5% were seen once. Sequenced input: blood. These TCRs come from a child in good health.

This clone was picked up a small number of times. V gene TRDV2 combines with J gene TRDJ1; 7 bases fit TRDD3. The CDR3 covers 14 residues. J gave up 4 bases and V 2 bases, and 6 bases lay outside the gene matches. The germline V gene has CDR1 GEAIGNYY and CDR2 EKD. CDR3 bases: TGTGCCTGTGACAGTCTGGGGATAAGCGATAAACTCATCTTT. Amino acids: CACDSLGISDKLIF.

In regard to this clone: A far larger clone is just one base off, so this is likely a read error. This sequence joins TRDV2 and TRDJ3, with 10 positions matching TRDD3. Germline CDR1 and CDR2: GEAIGNYY and EKD. J gave up 0 bases and V 3 bases, and 7 bases lay outside the gene matches. The CDR3 runs to 19 residues. CDR3 DNA sequence: TGTGCCTGTGACGCCGTACTGGGGGATCGCTCCTGGGACACCCGACAGATGTTTTTC. As protein: CACDAVLGDRSWDTRQMFF.